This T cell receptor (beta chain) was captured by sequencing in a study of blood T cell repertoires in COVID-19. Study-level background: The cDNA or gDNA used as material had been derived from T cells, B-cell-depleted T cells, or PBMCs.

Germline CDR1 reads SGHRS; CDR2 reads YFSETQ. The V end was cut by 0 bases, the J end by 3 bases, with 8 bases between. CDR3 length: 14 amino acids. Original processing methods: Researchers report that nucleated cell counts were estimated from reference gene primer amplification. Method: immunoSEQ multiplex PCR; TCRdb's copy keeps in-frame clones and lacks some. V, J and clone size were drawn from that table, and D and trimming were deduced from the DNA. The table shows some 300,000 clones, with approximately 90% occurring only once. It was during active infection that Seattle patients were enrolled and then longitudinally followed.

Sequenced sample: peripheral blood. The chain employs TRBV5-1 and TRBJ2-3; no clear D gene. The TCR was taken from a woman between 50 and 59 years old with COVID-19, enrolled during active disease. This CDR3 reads CASSLVSDTDTQYF. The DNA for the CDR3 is TGCGCCAGCAGCTTGGTGTCAGATACAGATACGCAGTATTTT. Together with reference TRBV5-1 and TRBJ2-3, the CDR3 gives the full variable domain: KAGVTQTPRYLIKTRGQQVTLSCSPISGHRSVSWYQQTPGQGLQFLFEYFSETQRNKGNFPGRFSGRQFSNSRSEMNVSTLELGDSALYLCASSLVSDTDTQYFGPGTRLTVL.